The clone carrying this T cell receptor beta chain occurred a few times. The antigen remains unidentified. The germline gives CDR1 LNHDA, CDR2 SQIVND (reference sequence). The CDR3 runs 12 residues. With 3 bases removed from V and 9 bases from J, the gap between germline ends came to 9 bases. Profiled with immunoSEQ multiplex PCR; TCRdb holds only in-frame clones, not every one. The sample carries about 30,000 clones, around 95% recorded once. These data belong to a study of T cells in tuberculosis. Findings and caveats of the study: Active tuberculosis alpha repertoires lay closer to GMM-specific TCRs than controls'. Selection depended on which cryopreserved specimens were available.

The sequencing sample was made of PBMCs. This receptor was obtained from a donor aged 10 to 29 with latent tuberculosis or without tuberculosis infection. J is TRBJ2-1 and V is TRBV19; perhaps TRBD1 as D (6 bases). CDR3 sequence: CASSIPRGEQFF. CDR3 nucleotides: TGTGCCAGTAGTATCCCCAGGGGTGAGCAGTTCTTC.